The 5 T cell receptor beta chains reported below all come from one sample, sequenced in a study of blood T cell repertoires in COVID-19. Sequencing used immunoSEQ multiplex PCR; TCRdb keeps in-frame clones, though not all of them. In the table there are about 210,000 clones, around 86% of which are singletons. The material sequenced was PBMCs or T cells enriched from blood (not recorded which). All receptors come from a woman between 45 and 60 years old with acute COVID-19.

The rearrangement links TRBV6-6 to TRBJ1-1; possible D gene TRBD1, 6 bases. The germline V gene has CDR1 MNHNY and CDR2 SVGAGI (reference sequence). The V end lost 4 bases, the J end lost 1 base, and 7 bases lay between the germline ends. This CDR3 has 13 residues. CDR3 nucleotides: TGTGCCAGCAGTTCACAGGGGAACACTGAAGCTTTCTTT. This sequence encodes CASSSQGNTEAFF.

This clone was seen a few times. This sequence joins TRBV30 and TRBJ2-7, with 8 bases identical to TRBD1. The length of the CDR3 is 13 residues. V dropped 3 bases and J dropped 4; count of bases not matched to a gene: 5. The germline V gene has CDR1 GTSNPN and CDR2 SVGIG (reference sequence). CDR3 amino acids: CAWRGTGLYEQYF. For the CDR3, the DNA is TGTGCCTGGAGGGGGACAGGCCTTTACGAGCAGTACTTC.

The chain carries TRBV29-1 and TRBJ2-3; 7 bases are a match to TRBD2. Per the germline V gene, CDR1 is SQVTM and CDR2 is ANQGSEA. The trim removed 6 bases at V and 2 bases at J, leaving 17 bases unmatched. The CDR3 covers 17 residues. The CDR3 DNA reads TGCAGCGTCGCGTACCGGGACTACCTAGCGATCACAGATACGCAGTATTTT. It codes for CSVAYRDYLAITDTQYF.

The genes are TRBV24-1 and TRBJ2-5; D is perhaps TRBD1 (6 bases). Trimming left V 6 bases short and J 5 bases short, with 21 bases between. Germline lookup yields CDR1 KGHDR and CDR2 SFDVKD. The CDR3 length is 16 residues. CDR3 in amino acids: CATSSPTGIGRETQYF. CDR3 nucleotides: TGTGCCACCAGTTCTCCTACAGGGATCGGGCGGGAGACCCAGTACTTC.

In nucleotides, the CDR3 is TGTGCCAGCGCGCGGGGCAGCTCTGGAAACACCATATATTTT. This encodes CASARGSSGNTIYF. This sequence joins TRBV6-5 and TRBJ1-3; weak D call: TRBD1 (5 bases). Germline assignment: CDR1 MNHEY and CDR2 SVGAGI. The CDR3 sequence is 14 residues long. Deletions cut 8 bases from V and 0 bases from J, with 11 bases between.